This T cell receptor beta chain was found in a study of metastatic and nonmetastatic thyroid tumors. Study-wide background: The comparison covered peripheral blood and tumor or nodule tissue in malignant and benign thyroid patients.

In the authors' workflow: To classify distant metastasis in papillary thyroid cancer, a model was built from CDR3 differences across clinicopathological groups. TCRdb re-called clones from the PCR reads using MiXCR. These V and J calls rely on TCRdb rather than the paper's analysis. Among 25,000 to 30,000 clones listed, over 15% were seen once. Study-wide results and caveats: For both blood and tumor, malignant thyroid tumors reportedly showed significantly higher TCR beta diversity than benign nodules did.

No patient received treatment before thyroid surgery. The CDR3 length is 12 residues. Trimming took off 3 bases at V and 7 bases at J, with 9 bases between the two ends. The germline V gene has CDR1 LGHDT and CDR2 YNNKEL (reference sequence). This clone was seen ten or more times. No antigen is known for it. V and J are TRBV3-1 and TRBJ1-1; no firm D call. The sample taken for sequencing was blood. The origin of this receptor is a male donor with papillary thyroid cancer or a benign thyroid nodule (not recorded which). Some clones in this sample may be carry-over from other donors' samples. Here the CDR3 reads CASSQVTGEAFF. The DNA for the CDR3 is TGTGCCAGCAGCCAGGTAACGGGTGAAGCTTTCTTT.